One and the same sample provided the 30 T cell receptor beta chains below, sequenced in a study of T cells expressing NK-cell markers. TCRdb reprocessed the 5' RACE reads, with one entry per CDR3 protein and no DNA. In all, the sample yields 450,000 to 600,000 distinct CDR3 sequences. The sequenced sample consisted of blood T cells: a sorted CD56 or NKG2C T cell subset, CD4+ or CD8+ T cells, or bulk PBMC T cells (not recorded which). Receptors originate from a man aged 18 to 30 in good health.

V is TRBV27 and J is TRBJ2-3; checking the TCRdb D call of TRBD2 is not possible without DNA. The CDR3 has 17 residues. Per germline, CDR1 MNHEY and CDR2 SMNVEV (reference sequence). The CDR3 region is CASSHLAGSPGADTQYF.

This chain connects TRBV20-1 to TRBJ2-7; the D call of TRBD2 rests on TCRdb alone, since no DNA is present to check it. CDR3 length equals 15 residues. CDR1 DFQATT and CDR2 SNEGSKA come from the germline V gene (reference sequence). This CDR3 reads CSARTQAGPAYEQYF.

The rearrangement joins TRBV10-3 to TRBJ2-3; TCRdb lists TRBD2, though no DNA is available to test this call. The CDR3 extends over 19 amino acids. Germline assignment: CDR1 ENHRY and CDR2 SYGVKD. Here the CDR3 reads CAISESKPGTSGFTDTQYF.

The V and J genes are TRBV24-1 and TRBJ1-5. CDR3 length equals 13 residues. Per the germline V gene, CDR1 is KGHDR and CDR2 is SFDVKD. The chain's CDR3 is CATSDRLFQPQHF.

This chain links TRBV2 with TRBJ2-1; TCRdb selects TRBD1, and the lack of DNA leaves this call unchecked. Per the germline V gene, CDR1 is SNHLY and CDR2 is FYNNEI. This CDR3 region has 15 residues. CDR3 in amino acids: CASREDRASYNEQFF.

The chain combines TRBV25-1 with TRBJ2-3; TCRdb reports TRBD1, a call that lacks DNA to check it against. The CDR3 covers 16 residues. Germline CDR1 is MGHDK and CDR2 is SYGVNS. The chain's CDR3 is CASSESGQGYTDTQYF.

V is TRBV11-2 and J is TRBJ2-2. The V gene's germline CDR1 is SGHAT and CDR2 FQNNGV. This CDR3 has 12 amino acids. The CDR3 is CASSRNVGELFF.

CDR3: CASSLIGQGAEKLFF. J is TRBJ1-4 and V is TRBV27; TCRdb selects TRBD1, and the lack of DNA leaves this call unchecked. Germline loops: CDR1 MNHEY, CDR2 SMNVEV (reference sequence). There are 15 residues in the CDR3.

The chain carries TRBV27 and TRBJ2-3. The CDR3 extends over 11 amino acids. Germline CDR1 MNHEY, CDR2 SMNVEV (reference sequence). This chain's CDR3 is CASKKADTQYF.

This sequence joins TRBV24-1 and TRBJ2-7; TCRdb's D call of TRBD2 is untestable without DNA. The CDR3 runs 16 residues. CDR1 and CDR2 from the germline V gene are KGHDR and SFDVKD. The CDR3 loop reads CATSDTGTSGTHEQYF.

The gene calls are TRBV4-3 and TRBJ1-4; with no DNA, the TCRdb D assignment of TRBD1 cannot be verified. From germline, CDR1 is LGHNA and CDR2 YSLEER. There are 15 residues in the CDR3. The CDR3 sequence: CASSQDTGYNEKLFF.

The rearrangement links TRBV4-3 to TRBJ2-7; TCRdb's assignment of TRBD1 cannot be checked, as there is no DNA. The CDR3 consists of 17 residues. From germline, CDR1 is LGHNA and CDR2 YSLEER. The chain's CDR3 is CASSQDTGTGGRYEQYF.

The chain combines TRBV5-1 with TRBJ2-1; TCRdb proposes TRBD2, but this gene call is untestable without DNA. The CDR3 spans 15 residues. The germline V gene has CDR1 SGHRS and CDR2 YFSETQ. The CDR3 region is CASSSLAGTYNEQFF.

The chain employs TRBV20-1 and TRBJ1-2. Germline V gene sequence: CDR1 DFQATT, CDR2 SNEGSKA (reference sequence). The CDR3 runs 15 residues. This CDR3 reads CSAFLEGGPIDGYTF.

The chain links TRBV5-1 to TRBJ2-7. Germline V gene data show CDR1 as SGHRS and CDR2 as YFSETQ. CDR3 length equals 13 residues. CDR3 loop: CASRDGPSYEQYF. The variable domain in full, with the rest retrieved from reference TRBV5-1 and TRBJ2-7, is KAGVTQTPRYLIKTRGQQVTLSCSPISGHRSVSWYQQTPGQGLQFLFEYFSETQRNKGNFPGRFSGRQFSNSRSEMNVSTLELGDSALYLCASRDGPSYEQYFGPGTRLTVT.

The CDR3 loop is CSARPISAYEQYF. The V gene is TRBV20-1, the J gene TRBJ2-7. Germline V gene sequence: CDR1 DFQATT, CDR2 SNEGSKA (reference sequence). The CDR3 covers 13 residues.

The chain is built from TRBV28 and TRBJ1-2; TCRdb reports TRBD1, a call that lacks DNA to check it against. The CDR3 has 15 residues. Germline values: CDR1 MDHEN, CDR2 SYDVKM. The CDR3 sequence: CASSFGDSTIYGYTF.

The J gene is TRBJ2-3, the V gene TRBV29-1. This CDR3 contains 12 residues. Germline V gives CDR1 SQVTM, CDR2 ANQGSEA. The CDR3 region is CSVESPESAQYF.

The chain is built from TRBV11-2 and TRBJ1-4; no DNA is available, so the TRBD1 call from TCRdb remains unchecked. The CDR3 is 18 residues long. In germline, CDR1 is SGHAT, CDR2 FQNNGV. CDR3 protein: CASSPWDREYTANEKLFF.

This rearrangement joins TRBV20-1 to TRBJ2-3. Germline V gives CDR1 DFQATT, CDR2 SNEGSKA (reference sequence). The CDR3 spans 15 residues. The CDR3 protein is CSARIIWPDTDTQYF.

This sequence joins TRBV6-1 and TRBJ1-3; the TCRdb call, TRBD1, lacks DNA for checking. Germline loops: CDR1 MNHNS, CDR2 SASEGT. The CDR3 covers 16 residues. CDR3 amino acids: CASSEVDLGPGNTIYF.

The chain has TRBV10-3 and TRBJ1-3. This CDR3 is 13 amino acids long. Germline V gives CDR1 ENHRY, CDR2 SYGVKD. CDR3 loop: CAISGISGNTIYF.

The chain employs TRBV6-1 and TRBJ2-1. The CDR3 extends over 13 amino acids. Germline V CDR1 and CDR2: MNHNS, SASEGT. The CDR3 spells CASSERVYNEQFF.

The chain couples TRBV5-1 to TRBJ2-1; TCRdb reports TRBD2, a call that lacks DNA to check it against. The germline V gene has CDR1 SGHRS and CDR2 YFSETQ. The CDR3 extends over 15 amino acids. CDR3 in amino acids: CASSYGQTRVDEQFF.

The genes are TRBV2 and TRBJ2-3; TCRdb's D gene call, TRBD1, goes unchecked for lack of DNA. The germline CDR1 and CDR2 sequences are SNHLY and FYNNEI. CDR3 length equals 12 residues. The CDR3 loop reads CASTGDRGTQYF.

The chain joins TRBV6-2 or TRBV6-3 to TRBJ1-1; TCRdb indicates TRBD1, and absent DNA this call remains unverified. CDR3 length equals 15 residues. From germline, CDR1 is MNHEY and CDR2 SVGEGT. The CDR3 here is CASSPTTGMNTEAFF.

The rearrangement uses TRBV4-1 and TRBJ2-5; TCRdb names TRBD2, which stays unverified in the absence of DNA. In germline, CDR1 is MGHRA, CDR2 YSYEKL. This CDR3 has 14 amino acids. CDR3: CASSPVAGLKTQYF.

The rearrangement joins TRBV6-1 to TRBJ2-5; without DNA, the TCRdb call of TRBD1 cannot be checked. The CDR3 has 15 residues. Germline assignment: CDR1 MNHNS and CDR2 SASEGT. The CDR3 is CASSADRVIQETQYF.

V and J are TRBV7-8 and TRBJ2-2. The CDR3 consists of 14 residues. Germline V CDR1 and CDR2: SGHVS, FQNEAQ. The CDR3 loop reads CASSLDEVAGELFF.

The gene calls are TRBV12-3 or TRBV12-4 and TRBJ2-4; TCRdb designates TRBD2, a call that cannot be tested without DNA. The CDR3 sequence is 19 residues long. The CDR3 loop reads CASSGLAGGGRLAKNIQYF.